This is a list of T cell receptor beta chains from one sample in a study of CD8 T cells in Susac syndrome. TCRdb reprocessed the immunoSEQ multiplex PCR reads via MiXCR and lists one record per CDR3 protein. This sample has 200,000 to 250,000 distinct CDR3 sequences, with about 95% found just once. The specimen was CD4+ T cells from PBMCs. These receptors originate from a human donor with Susac syndrome. Both conserved end residues are part of each CDR3.

j_call v_call cdr3_length cdr3_aa
TRBJ2-5 TRBV5-1 16 CASSPTWEAFVETQYF
TRBJ2-7 TRBV30 13 CAWKVANGYEQYF
TRBJ2-3 TRBV4-2 15 CASSQDGTGTDTQYF
TRBJ1-1 TRBV4-3 13 CASSQLGSTEAFF
TRBJ1-2 TRBV18 14 CASSRDRQGYGYTF
TRBJ1-5 TRBV6-2/TRBV6-3 13 CASRLGRDQPQHF
TRBJ1-1 TRBV20-1 14 CSASREPLNTEAFF
TRBJ2-7 TRBV7-6 15 CASSSIVTGRYEQYF
TRBJ1-1 TRBV7-2 16 CASSRGHLRGDTEAFF
TRBJ2-3 TRBV12-3/TRBV12-4 15 CASSLIPQGTDTQYF